This T cell receptor beta chain was sequenced during a study of blood T cell repertoires in COVID-19. Whole-study context: In each case, the material was cDNA or gDNA derived from T cells, B-cell-depleted T cells, or PBMCs.

Produced via immunoSEQ multiplex PCR; TCRdb's table is partial and in-frame only. The data hold some 240,000 clones, with 75% to 90% observed a single time. Germline lookup yields CDR1 LNHDA and CDR2 SQIVND (reference sequence). Trimming pared 4 bases from V and 1 base from J, leaving 7 bases between. CDR3 length: 13 amino acids. The TCR comes from a woman between 55 and 75 years old with active or convalescent COVID-19. The specimen was peripheral blood. V gene TRBV19 combines with J gene TRBJ1-1; the D gene is possibly TRBD1 (6 bases). The DNA of the CDR3 is TGTGCCAGTAGTAGGACAGAGAACACTGAAGCTTTCTTT. Its protein is CASSRTENTEAFF.